This T cell receptor beta chain was identified during a study of blood T cell repertoires in COVID-19 (dated by TCRdb to 2019 to 2021). For the study in its entirety: Collaborator samples came from the United States, Italy and Spain and covered acute and convalescent phases of COVID-19. Nearly every sample came with metadata listing a de-identified subject ID, COVID-19 status, age in years and sex. HLA class I and class II types, where available, came from metadata supplied by the sample provider rather than from assay-based typing. Samples came from the ongoing ImmuneRACE study (first 160 participants) plus 1,254 subjects from 6 global collaborators. The prospective study material was composed of cDNA or gDNA derived from T cells, B-cell-depleted T cells, or PBMCs. Subjects who had been exposed to COVID-19, were actively infected with it, or had recovered from it provided the deeply sampled blood TCRbeta repertoires that made up the dataset. A freely available public database, intended as a resource for researchers studying the immune response to SARS-CoV-2, is where the repertoires were released. On the study overall, not on this receptor specifically: The quantity of clinical and demographic metadata differed by source and by participant and was supplied without curation.

Reading the germline V gene (reference sequence) gives CDR1 PRHDT and CDR2 FYEKMQ. The CDR3 goes from the cysteine to the phenylalanine over 14 residues. Only the CDR3 DNA stays, 42 bases, in frame from base 1. V loses 1 base, J loses 6 bases, and the germline ends lie 13 bases apart. TCRbeta CDR3 regions were amplified from genomic DNA using the immunoSEQ Assay, a bias-controlled multiplex PCR. The source study handled its data this way. Within the assay, amplification of reference gene primers was used to estimate how many nucleated cells each sample contained. To quantify the absolute abundance of each unique TCRbeta CDR3 rearrangement, sequence reads were collapsed and filtered. For each sample, productive Simpson clonality was calculated as the square root of Simpson's diversity index over productive rearrangements. Held by TCRdb, this immuneACCESS table contains in-frame sequences only and omits some clones. Under half of the omission traces to an unresolved V gene where checked; the cause of the rest is unknown. V, J and clone size were drawn from that table, and D and trimming were deduced from the DNA. A total of fewer than 350,000 clones appear in this sample, 85% to 90% of them only once. The ten most abundant clones make up 1% of the sample.

Participants in the prospective study were aged roughly 18 to 95 years, lived in under 30 United States geographic areas, and enrolled through a virtual design. Cohort assignment in the prospective study relied on participant-reported clinical history from a screening survey and a study questionnaire. Exposed participants had been in contact, within 2 weeks of entering the study, with a person who had a PCR-confirmed or clinician-diagnosed case of COVID-19. In the prospective study, whole blood, serum and a nasopharyngeal or oropharyngeal swab were collected from each participant by mobile phlebotomists. Over a roughly two-month period, participants in the prospective study had the option of providing additional blood draws and questionnaires. Before DNA extraction, prospective study blood samples were shipped either frozen or at room temperature. Concerning this clone itself: The clone's antigen remains unknown. One base away there is no much larger clone; base qualities are not given.

This chain is built from TRBV13 and TRBJ2-7; TRBD1 is a possible D gene, resting on 6 matching bases. This TCR came from a woman aged 30 to 39 who had been exposed to COVID-19. Sequencing was done on a sample of PBMCs or T cells enriched from blood (not recorded which). The CDR3 amino acid sequence is: CASSLVAGVREQYF. At the DNA level, the sequence is TGTGCCAGCAGCTTAGTGGCAGGGGTGCGCGAGCAGTACTTC.